This entry lists 32 T cell receptor beta chains sequenced from one sample in a study of shared clonotypes between healthy human individuals. The method was immunoSEQ multiplex PCR; TCRdb's version includes in-frame clones alone and lacks a portion of them. The table lists roughly 1 million clones, 75% to 80% of them singletons. Material: memory CD4+ T cells from PBMCs. The subset is: CD45RA-negative fraction. These receptors originate from a man aged 18 to 35 in good health. Some clones in this sample may be carry-over from other donors' samples.

The V and J genes are TRBV9 and TRBJ1-3; D unclear. The CDR3 has 16 residues. V lost 3 bases and J lost 2, with 15 bases in between. Germline CDR1 and CDR2: SGDLS and YYNGEE. The CDR3 loop is CASSASGSATGNTIYF. CDR3 nucleotide sequence: TGTGCCAGCAGCGCCTCAGGCTCAGCCACTGGAAACACCATATATTTT.

This chain links TRBV28 with TRBJ1-5; D unclear. V lost 6 bases to trimming and J lost 8 bases, with 20 bases between them. CDR1 and CDR2 from the germline V gene are MDHEN and SYDVKM. The CDR3 is made up of 15 amino acids. DNA for the CDR3: TGTGCCAGCAGCCTTTCCAACACCGGCGTAAAGCCCCAGCATTTT. It yields the protein CASSLSNTGVKPQHF.

The chain's CDR3 is CASSTRTGAGQPQHF. CDR3 DNA sequence: TGTGCCAGCAGCACCCGCACAGGGGCCGGACAGCCCCAGCATTTT. This chain uses TRBV7-2 with TRBJ1-5; the match to TRBD1 covers 7 bases. Germline lookup yields CDR1 SGHTA and CDR2 FQGNSA. The CDR3 is made up of 15 amino acids. The V gene end was trimmed by 5 bases and the J gene end by 7 bases; junction bases not matched to a gene: 11.

The chain joins TRBV5-6 to TRBJ2-1, with TRBD1 matching over 8 bases. Trimming at V came to 2 bases and at J to 6 bases, leaving 13 bases not matched to a gene. Germline-derived CDR1 and CDR2 are SGHDT and YYEEEE. The CDR3 extends over 17 amino acids. The CDR3 here is CASSFNRRRGPSNEQFF. For the CDR3, the DNA is TGTGCCAGCAGCTTCAACCGACGCAGGGGGCCGAGCAATGAGCAGTTCTTC.

The chain combines TRBV11-2 with TRBJ2-7; TRBD2 matches 9 bases. This CDR3 is built from 15 residues. V shed 3 bases, J shed 5 bases, and the junction held 8 bases outside the gene matches. CDR1 and CDR2 from the germline V gene are SGHAT and FQNNGV. The CDR3 reads CASSFSGSSDHEQYF. CDR3 coding DNA: TGTGCCAGCAGCTTTAGCGGGAGCAGTGACCACGAGCAGTACTTC. The variable domain in full, with the rest retrieved from reference TRBV11-2 and TRBJ2-7, is EAGVAQSPRYKIIEKRQSVAFWCNPISGHATLYWYQQILGQGPKLLIQFQNNGVVDDSQLPKDRFSAERLKGVDSTLKIQPAKLEDSAVYLCASSFSGSSDHEQYFGPGTRLTVT.

This clone came up a few times. The chain carries TRBV7-8 and TRBJ2-1; D is undetermined. With 2 bases removed from V and 9 bases from J, the gap between germline ends came to 11 bases. CDR1 and CDR2 from the germline V gene are SGHVS and FQNEAQ. The CDR3 sequence is 13 residues long. CDR3 sequence reads: CASSLLVIGEQFF. CDR3 in DNA: TGTGCCAGCAGCTTACTAGTGATAGGTGAGCAGTTCTTC. The full variable domain, with the rest looked up from reference TRBV7-8 and TRBJ2-1, is GAGVSQSPRYKVAKRGQDVALRCDPISGHVSLFWYQQALGQGPEFLTYFQNEAQLDKSGLPSDRFFAERPEGSVSTLKIQRTQQEDSAVYLCASSLLVIGEQFFGPGTRLTVL.

There are a few counts of this clone. The rearrangement joins TRBV29-1 to TRBJ2-1; 7 nucleotides align to TRBD2. There are 11 residues in the CDR3. V lost 6 bases and J lost 9; bases outside the gene matches: 5. CDR1 is SQVTM and CDR2 is ANQGSEA in the germline V gene. CDR3 DNA sequence: TGCAGCGTAAGACTAGCCACTGAGCAGTTCTTC. This translates into CSVRLATEQFF.

V gene TRBV29-1 combines with J gene TRBJ2-6; tentatively, D is TRBD2 (6 bases). CDR1 and CDR2 (germline): SQVTM, ANQGSEA. V was trimmed by 3 bases and J by 4 bases, leaving 10 bases between them. The CDR3 covers 14 residues. The CDR3 DNA is TGCAGCGTTGATGGGGGGACCGGGGCCAACGTCCTGACTTTC. Amino acid sequence: CSVDGGTGANVLTF.

V is TRBV5-4 and J is TRBJ1-1; 9 nucleotides match TRBD1. The CDR3 loop spans 15 amino acids. Germline trimming cut 1 base from V and 3 bases from J; bases unmatched to any gene: 4. The germline V gene encodes CDR1 SGHNT and CDR2 YYREEE (reference sequence). The CDR3 loop reads CASSLLTGGDTEAFF. For the CDR3, the DNA is TGTGCCAGCAGCTTGTTAACAGGGGGCGACACTGAAGCTTTCTTT.

The chain has TRBV11-2 and TRBJ2-3, with 7 bases matching TRBD1. V was pared by 5 bases and J by 1 base, with 3 bases of the junction left unmatched. CDR3 length: 14 amino acids. The V gene's germline CDR1 is SGHAT and CDR2 FQNNGV. The CDR3 DNA reads as TGTGCCAGCAGCCCCGACAGGGGCACAGATACGCAGTATTTT. Its protein is CASSPDRGTDTQYF.

This chain links TRBV14 with TRBJ2-2; 7 bases match TRBD1. CDR1 is SGHDN, CDR2 FVKESK, per germline. The V segment lost 4 bases and the J segment 4 bases; nucleotides outside the gene matches: 9. This CDR3 comprises 16 residues. The CDR3 region is CASSRPAGGSTGELFF. In DNA, the CDR3 is TGTGCCAGCAGCCGGCCAGCAGGGGGTTCCACCGGGGAGCTGTTTTTT.

This chain links TRBV5-8 with TRBJ1-2, with TRBD1 identical over 8 bases. Germline CDR1 SGHTS, CDR2 YDEGEE. The CDR3 covers 14 residues. Trimming took 4 bases from V and 5 from J; bases not matched to a gene: 7. DNA of the CDR3: TGTGCCAGCAGCGCCCCGGGACAGGTATATGGCTACACCTTC. Translation: CASSAPGQVYGYTF.

The chain is built from TRBV15 and TRBJ2-2; D uncertain. Trimming stripped 5 bases from V and 2 bases from J, with 15 bases between. This CDR3 has 16 amino acids. Germline V gene sequence: CDR1 LNHNV, CDR2 YYDKDF (reference sequence). CDR3 loop: CATSAALRVNTGELFF. In nucleotides, the CDR3 is TGTGCCACCAGCGCAGCCCTAAGGGTCAACACCGGGGAGCTGTTTTTT.

The chain has TRBV6-5 and TRBJ2-7; 9 bases align to TRBD1. The junction had 9 bases not matched to a gene; V was cut back by 5 bases and J by 4 bases. The CDR3 totals 15 residues. Germline V gene lookup returns CDR1 MNHEY and CDR2 SVGAGI. The CDR3 nucleotides read TGTGCCAGCAGTCGGCCGGGGACAGGGCGTTACGAGCAGTACTTC. Its protein is CASSRPGTGRYEQYF.

The chain employs TRBV4-1 and TRBJ2-1; D ambiguous. CDR1 is MGHRA, CDR2 YSYEKL, per germline. This CDR3 region has 18 residues. V gave up 3 bases and J gave up 2 bases, with 20 bases separating them. CDR3 nucleotide sequence: TGCGCCAGCAGCCAGTCCCCCCTGCTCAGCCCCACCTACAATGAGCAGTTCTTC. Its protein product is CASSQSPLLSPTYNEQFF.

A word on this clone: Additional DNA sequences in this sample encode the identical CDR3. The chain links TRBV28 to TRBJ1-2, with D maybe TRBD1 (6 bases). Deletions cut 6 bases from V and 4 bases from J, with 12 bases between. The V gene's germline CDR1 is MDHEN and CDR2 SYDVKM. This CDR3 spans 13 amino acids. The CDR3 DNA reads TGTGCCAGCAGCCCGGGGGGCGGCTATGGCTACACCTTC. Amino acids: CASSPGGGYGYTF.

This clone has just a few counts. This specimen includes other DNA sequences encoding the same CDR3. This rearrangement joins TRBV28 to TRBJ1-4; D is unclear. The V end lost 5 bases, the J end lost 8 bases, and 12 bases lay between the germline ends. This CDR3 has 13 amino acids. Per the germline V gene, CDR1 is MDHEN and CDR2 is SYDVKM. In DNA, the CDR3 is TGTGCCAGCAGTCTCCGGACGGAGGAAAAACTGTTTTTT. Protein sequence: CASSLRTEEKLFF.

The chain recombines TRBV7-3 with TRBJ2-3, with 13 bases aligning to TRBD2. Germline V gene lookup returns CDR1 SGHTA and CDR2 FQGTGA. The CDR3 is 16 amino acids. V was clipped by 3 bases and J by 3 bases; unmatched bases: 3. The CDR3 DNA is TGTGCCAGCAGCTTCGGACTAGCGGGAGTAACAGATACGCAGTATTTT. This translates into CASSFGLAGVTDTQYF.

The V gene is TRBV18, the J gene TRBJ2-4; 15 nucleotides agree with TRBD2. Per germline, CDR1 KGHSH and CDR2 LQKENI. CDR3 length: 18 residues. J gave up 0 bases and V 0 bases, and 0 bases lay outside the gene matches. The CDR3 DNA reads TGTGCCAGCTCACCACCGGGACTAGCGGGAGGAGCCAAAAACATTCAGTACTTC. This codes for CASSPPGLAGGAKNIQYF. Full variable domain (rest looked up from reference TRBV18 and TRBJ2-4): NAGVMQNPRHLVRRRGQEARLRCSPMKGHSHVYWYRQLPEEGLKFMVYLQKENIIDESGMPKERFSAEFPKEGPSILRIQQVVRGDSAAYFCASSPPGLAGGAKNIQYFGAGTRLSVL.

V gene TRBV2 combines with J gene TRBJ2-3; D is undetermined. The CDR3 runs 14 residues. CDR1 is SNHLY, CDR2 FYNNEI, per germline. V lost 1 base and J lost 13, with 18 bases in between. In DNA, the CDR3 is TGTGCCAGCAGTGAAGGGCAGGTCGGAAAAACAAAGTATTTT. It specifies CASSEGQVGKTKYF.

This clone has a handful of counts. The chain is built from TRBV2 and TRBJ1-1; unclear D gene. Trimming shortened V by 7 bases and J by 0 bases, and 9 bases separated the two germline ends. There are 13 residues in the CDR3. The germline V gene encodes CDR1 SNHLY and CDR2 FYNNEI. The CDR3 sequence is CASMADMNTEAFF. CDR3 DNA: TGTGCCAGCATGGCAGACATGAACACTGAAGCTTTCTTT.

This clone was counted a few times. The chain is built from TRBV2 and TRBJ2-6; D possibly corresponds to TRBD1 (6 bases). This CDR3 is built from 14 residues. V was cut by 8 bases and J by 1 base, with 9 bases left in between. Germline CDR1 reads SNHLY; CDR2 reads FYNNEI. Here the CDR3 reads CASGDTSGANVLTF. The CDR3 coding sequence is TGTGCCAGCGGGGACACTTCTGGGGCCAACGTCCTGACTTTC.

This clone was recorded a few times. The rearrangement links TRBV11-2 to TRBJ1-2; 7 bases align to TRBD1. V shed 5 bases, J shed 2 bases, and the junction held 11 bases outside the gene matches. The CDR3 length is 16 residues. Germline CDR1 SGHAT, CDR2 FQNNGV. The DNA for the CDR3 is TGTGCCAGCAGCCATATTACAGGGGCTCAGAACTATGGCTACACCTTC. As protein: CASSHITGAQNYGYTF.

This CDR3 is CASSRTGNSGNTIYF. CDR3 in DNA: TGTGCCAGCAGCAGGACCGGGAACTCTGGAAACACCATATATTTT. V and J are TRBV6-5 and TRBJ1-3; D gene uncertain. The ends were cut back, 6 bases at V and 0 bases at J, with 12 bases in the middle. The CDR3 is 15 residues long. The V gene's germline CDR1 is MNHEY and CDR2 SVGAGI.

The rearrangement uses TRBV7-8 and TRBJ2-7; no firm D call. CDR1 and CDR2 (germline): SGHVS, FQNEAQ. This CDR3 spans 13 amino acids. V dropped 5 bases and J dropped 1 base, with 9 bases sitting between them. CDR3 bases: TGTGCCAGCAGCCCGACGAAATCCTACGAGCAGTACTTC. It codes for CASSPTKSYEQYF.

As concerns this clone: Other DNA sequences in this specimen translate into the identical CDR3. This rearrangement joins TRBV9 to TRBJ2-7, with 12 bases that match TRBD2. CDR1 and CDR2 (germline): SGDLS, YYNGEE. The CDR3 spans 14 residues. V was pared by 2 bases and J by 3 bases, with 0 bases of the junction left unmatched. CDR3 sequence: CASSVGLAGYEQYF. In DNA form, the CDR3 reads TGTGCCAGCAGCGTGGGACTAGCGGGCTACGAGCAGTACTTC.

The chain joins TRBV6-1 to TRBJ2-1, with TRBD2 matching 7 bases. The CDR3 totals 14 residues. Germline V gene lookup returns CDR1 MNHNS and CDR2 SASEGT. J was trimmed by 7 bases and V by 1 base; bases with no gene match: 4. The CDR3 DNA follows: TGTGCCAGCAGTGAAGAGGGAGGGAGAAATGAGCAGTTCTTC. Amino acid sequence: CASSEEGGRNEQFF.

The chain couples TRBV28 to TRBJ1-5, with D maybe TRBD1 (6 bases). The V end was cut by 6 bases, the J end by 5 bases, with 11 bases between. The germline CDR1 and CDR2 sequences are MDHEN and SYDVKM. CDR3 length: 13 residues. The CDR3 DNA follows: TGTGCCAGCAGCGGGACAACTTATCAGCCCCAGCATTTT. Translating it yields CASSGTTYQPQHF.

The rearrangement links TRBV13 to TRBJ2-5; no clear D gene. This CDR3 has 12 amino acids. V was clipped by 3 bases and J by 5 bases, with 7 bases between them. Germline assignment: CDR1 PRHDT and CDR2 FYEKMQ (reference sequence). Written as DNA, the CDR3 is TGTGCCAGCAGCTTGTCCGGCGAGACCCAGTACTTC. Protein: CASSLSGETQYF.

This chain uses TRBV7-6 with TRBJ2-3; 9 bases match TRBD1. CDR3 size: 15 residues. The V gene end was trimmed by 5 bases and the J gene end by 1 base; junction bases not matched to a gene: 4. Germline V gene data show CDR1 as SGHVS and CDR2 as FNYEAQ. DNA for the CDR3: TGTGCCAGCAGCCAACAGGGGGCCGGCACAGATACGCAGTATTTT. Its protein product is CASSQQGAGTDTQYF.

The J gene is TRBJ1-3, the V gene TRBV9; unclear D gene. The CDR3 has 17 residues. V was pared by 0 bases and J by 0 bases, with 13 bases between. The germline V gene encodes CDR1 SGDLS and CDR2 YYNGEE. The CDR3 reads CASSVVPGLNSGNTIYF. CDR3 nucleotide sequence: TGTGCCAGCAGCGTAGTTCCGGGCTTAAACTCTGGAAACACCATATATTTT. Looking up the rest from reference TRBV9 and TRBJ1-3 gives the full variable domain: DSGVTQTPKHLITATGQRVTLRCSPRSGDLSVYWYQQSLDQGLQFLIQYYNGEERAKGNILERFSAQQFPDLHSELNLSSLELGDSALYFCASSVVPGLNSGNTIYFGEGSWLTVV.

This chain uses TRBV28 with TRBJ1-5; D gene uncertain. The germline gives CDR1 MDHEN, CDR2 SYDVKM. Trimming left V 8 bases short and J 1 base short, with 9 bases between. This CDR3 spans 13 amino acids. Here the CDR3 DNA reads TGTGCCAGCGGGTCAGGAAGCAATCAGCCCCAGCATTTT. Its translation is CASGSGSNQPQHF.